The 14 T cell receptor beta chains listed next were all sequenced from one sample in a study of CD8+CD57+ T cells in acquired aplastic anemia. CDR3 and TCR beta VDJ profiling relied on genomic DNA as the template. Via MiXCR, TCRdb re-called the reads, giving one row per CDR3 protein. The sample lists 150,000 to 200,000 distinct CDR3 sequences; more than 45% were seen once. Individuals selected for sequencing had exhibited CD8+CD57+ cell expansion on flow cytometry. Material: sorted CD4+, CD8+, or CD8+CD57+ T cells (not recorded which) from PBMCs. The receptor set was obtained from a human donor with aplastic anemia.

This clonotype was counted ten times or more. The chain employs TRBV12-3 or TRBV12-4 and TRBJ1-3; maybe TRBD1 (5 bases). This CDR3 region has 15 residues. The V end lost 6 bases, the J end lost 1 base, and 13 bases lay between the germline ends. The CDR3 loop reads CASRPGRGSGNTIYF. CDR3 bases: TGTGCCAGCAGACCCGGTAGGGGTTCTGGAAACACCATATATTTT.

V usage is TRBV7-9 and J usage is TRBJ2-7, with D possibly being TRBD2 (7 bases). Germline V gene sequence: CDR1 SEHNR, CDR2 FQNEAQ (reference sequence). Trimming pared 2 bases from V and 3 bases from J, leaving 8 bases between. CDR3 length: 13 residues. CDR3 coding DNA: TGTGCCAGCAGCTTAAGGGGGGGCTACGAGCAGTACTTC. Encoded protein: CASSLRGGYEQYF.

The chain has TRBV27 and TRBJ2-7; TRBD1 matches at 7 bases. This CDR3 is built from 14 residues. The germline gives CDR1 MNHEY, CDR2 SMNVEV (reference sequence). The junction had 7 bases not matched to a gene; V was cut back by 6 bases and J by 2 bases. CDR3 DNA: TGTGCCAGCAGGACTGACAGGGCGACCTACGAGCAGTACGTC. Protein product: CASRTDRATYEQYV.

This chain uses TRBV2 with TRBJ2-7; D is possibly TRBD2 (6 bases). The CDR3 loop spans 14 amino acids. Germline V gene data show CDR1 as SNHLY and CDR2 as FYNNEI. V lost 8 bases and J lost 4, with 18 bases in between. The CDR3 DNA is TGTGCCAGCTTGCAGGCGGGGACCTTGTACGAGCAGTACTTC. Translated: CASLQAGTLYEQYF.

This clonotype has a single count. The CDR3: CAISTGTATDTQYF. The CDR3 bases are TGTGCCATCAGTACCGGGACAGCCACAGATACGCAGTATTTT. V and J are TRBV10-3 and TRBJ2-3, with 7 bases aligning to TRBD1. Trimming removed 5 bases from V and 2 bases from J; junction bases left unmatched: 4. This CDR3 is built from 14 residues. Germline assignment: CDR1 ENHRY and CDR2 SYGVKD.

Comments on this clonotype: One end of the junction varies from germline; a read error may be responsible. This chain links TRBV20-1 with TRBJ1-5; D remains ambiguous. The CDR3 is 16 residues long. CDR1 is DFQATT and CDR2 is SNEGSKA in the germline V gene (reference sequence). The CDR3 here is CSAGDNGQVSNQPQHF. DNA of the CDR3: TGCAGTGCTGGAGATAATGGGCAGGTTAGCAATCAGCCCCAGCATTTT.

This clonotype was detected ten times or more. The chain links TRBV6-2 or TRBV6-3 to TRBJ1-2; D call uncertain. CDR1 is MNHEY and CDR2 is SVGEGT in the germline V gene. Trimming removed 6 bases at V and 1 base at J, with 12 bases between. This CDR3 is 14 amino acids long. CDR3 amino acids: CASSLAGRNYGYTF. The CDR3 bases are TGTGCCAGCAGCCTCGCGGGTCGTAACTATGGCTACACCTTC.

The V gene is TRBV10-2, the J gene TRBJ1-2; D may be TRBD1 (6 bases). Trimming pared 1 base from V and 6 bases from J, leaving 12 bases between. CDR1 and CDR2 from the germline V gene are WSHSY and SAAADI. CDR3 length: 14 residues. CDR3 amino acids: CASSEFVGGDGYTF. The CDR3 nucleotides are TGCGCCAGCAGTGAGTTCGTAGGGGGAGATGGCTACACCTTC.

There are many counts of this clonotype. The chain has TRBV3-1 and TRBJ1-1; no reliable D call. CDR3 length: 15 amino acids. CDR1 LGHDT and CDR2 YNNKEL come from the germline V gene (reference sequence). V was pared by 0 bases and J by 4 bases, with 12 bases between. DNA for the CDR3: TGTGCCAGCAGCCAAGATTTGCAGCCAAGCACTGAAGCTTTCTTT. It specifies CASSQDLQPSTEAFF.

This chain connects TRBV29-1 to TRBJ2-7, with a possible D match to TRBD1 (5 bases). CDR3 length equals 11 residues. V lost 4 bases, J lost 3 bases, and 7 bases lay in between. Germline V gene lookup returns CDR1 SQVTM and CDR2 ANQGSEA. CDR3 DNA: TGCAGCGTTGGGGGCAGCTACGAGCAGTACTTC. Its translation is CSVGGSYEQYF.

This clonotype has a count of ten or more. The rearrangement joins TRBV9 to TRBJ2-1, with TRBD1 matching over 9 bases. This CDR3 spans 17 amino acids. Trimming at V came to 0 bases and at J to 8 bases, leaving 12 bases not matched to a gene. CDR1 is SGDLS and CDR2 is YYNGEE in the germline V gene. The CDR3 DNA reads as TGTGCCAGCAGCGTAGCCCCGACCGGGACAGGGCAGCATGAGCAGTTCTTC. It translates to CASSVAPTGTGQHEQFF.

As regards this clonotype: One end of the junction does not line up with germline, which may come from a read error. The rearrangement links TRBV9 to TRBJ2-3; D might be TRBD1 (6 bases). This CDR3 spans 14 amino acids. Germline assignment: CDR1 SGDLS and CDR2 YYNGEE. DNA for the CDR3: TGTGCCAGCAGCGACAGGGATACGACAGGTACGCAGTATTTT. Protein product: CASSDRDTTGTQYF.

The chain recombines TRBV7-2 with TRBJ2-5; D perhaps matches TRBD2 (5 bases). Germline loops: CDR1 SGHTA, CDR2 FQGNSA. The germline V and J ends were trimmed by 4 bases and 4 bases, with 16 bases remaining between them. This CDR3 is 15 amino acids long. The CDR3 loop reads CASSSPGTGGETQYF. The CDR3 nucleotides read TGTGCCAGCAGCTCCCCTGGCACCGGAGGAGAGACCCAGTACTTC.

This clonotype was counted many times. The J gene is TRBJ2-2, the V gene TRBV6-6, with unresolved D. Per the germline V gene, CDR1 is MNHNY and CDR2 is SVGAGI (reference sequence). This CDR3 spans 12 amino acids. Trimming took 8 bases from V and 4 from J, leaving 8 bases between them. CDR3 nucleotide sequence: TGTGCCAGCGGATACTTCACCGGGGAGCTGTTTTTT. As protein: CASGYFTGELFF.